The clone carrying this TCR beta chain was counted many times. Its antigen is unidentified. The data belong to a study of identical twins. General study points: Twin sharing of out-of-frame TCR alpha was underestimated by models in monozygotic pairs. Zero-insertion results could be subject to partial confounding by invariant MAIT and iNKT cells.

This CDR3 has 15 amino acids. Trimming took off 3 bases at V and 9 bases at J, with 18 bases between the two ends. CDR1 and CDR2 from the germline V gene are MNHEY and SMNVEV (reference sequence). Addition of a universal primer site occurred through template switching, and cDNA carried unique molecular identifiers. Each CDR3 protein gets one entry after TCRdb re-called the 5' RACE reads with MiXCR. The profile covers more than 650,000 distinct CDR3 sequences, with roughly 6.2% appearing a single time and around 1.7% taken by the ten largest. Healthy Caucasians, and only they, were the donors. The chain combines TRBV27 with TRBJ2-1; perhaps D is TRBD1 or TRBD2 (5 bases each). The source material was naive T cells sorted from blood. This TCR derives from a man younger than 35 in good health. In nucleotides, the CDR3 is TGTGCCAGCAGTTTTAGTCGAGGGGTTGGGGTTGAGCAGTTCTTC. It translates to CASSFSRGVGVEQFF.